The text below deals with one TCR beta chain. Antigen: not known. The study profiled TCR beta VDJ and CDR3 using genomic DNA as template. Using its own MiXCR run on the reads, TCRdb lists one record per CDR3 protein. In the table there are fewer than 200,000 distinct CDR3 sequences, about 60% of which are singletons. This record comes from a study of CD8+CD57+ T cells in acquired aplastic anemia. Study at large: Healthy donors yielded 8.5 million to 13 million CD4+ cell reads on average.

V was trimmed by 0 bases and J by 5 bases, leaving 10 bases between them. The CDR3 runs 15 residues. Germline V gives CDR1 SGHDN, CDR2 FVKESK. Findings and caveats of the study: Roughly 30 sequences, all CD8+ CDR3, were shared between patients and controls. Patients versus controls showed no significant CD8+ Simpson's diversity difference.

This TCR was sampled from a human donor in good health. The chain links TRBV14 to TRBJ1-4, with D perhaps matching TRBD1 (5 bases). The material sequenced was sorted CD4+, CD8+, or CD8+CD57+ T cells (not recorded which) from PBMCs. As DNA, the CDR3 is TGTGCCAGCAGCCAAGATGGGCGGGGCAATGAAAAACTGTTTTTT. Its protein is CASSQDGRGNEKLFF. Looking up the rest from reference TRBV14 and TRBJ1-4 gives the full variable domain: EAGVTQFPSHSVIEKGQTVTLRCDPISGHDNLYWYRRVMGKEIKFLLHFVKESKQDESGMPNNRFLAERTGGTYSTLKVQPAELEDSGVYFCASSQDGRGNEKLFFGSGTQLSVL.